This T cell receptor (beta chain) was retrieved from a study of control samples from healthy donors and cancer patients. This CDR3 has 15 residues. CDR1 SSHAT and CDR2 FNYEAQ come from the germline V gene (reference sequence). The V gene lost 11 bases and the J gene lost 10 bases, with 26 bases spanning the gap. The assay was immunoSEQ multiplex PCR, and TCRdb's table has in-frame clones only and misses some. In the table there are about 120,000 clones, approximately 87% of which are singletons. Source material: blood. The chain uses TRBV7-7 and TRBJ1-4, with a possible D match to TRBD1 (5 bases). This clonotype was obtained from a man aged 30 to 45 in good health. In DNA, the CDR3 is TGTGCCCCAGGCACAGGCGGGGACCGCTTCGGAAAACTGTTTTTT. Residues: CAPGTGGDRFGKLFF.